This paragraph reports one T cell receptor beta chain. The junction does not match germline at one end; this may be a read error. The data derive from a study of metastatic and nonmetastatic thyroid tumors. Study in general: Repertoires from blood and tumor or nodule tissue of malignant and benign thyroid patients were compared.

Germline V gene lookup returns CDR1 MNHNS and CDR2 SASEGT. The CDR3 extends over 12 amino acids. Thyroid surgery was preceded by no treatment in any patient. TCRdb re-called clones via MiXCR from the PCR reads. The table lists roughly 23,000 clones, more than 15% of them singletons. The TCR sequence derives from a male donor with papillary thyroid cancer or a benign thyroid nodule (not recorded which). Some clones in this sample may be carry-over from other donors' samples. V usage is TRBV6-1 and J usage is TRBJ2-1; D ambiguous. The sequencing sample was made of adjacent normal tissue. The CDR3 sequence: CASMRYLNQQFF. CDR3 DNA sequence: TGTGCCAGCATGCGGTACCTCAATCAGCAGTTCTTC.